The 21 T cell receptor beta chains below all came from one sample that was sequenced in a study of sequential checkpoint blockade in melanoma. Treatment in this sample: randomized to nivolumab then ipilimumab (arm A) or the reverse (arm B). The assay was immunoSEQ multiplex PCR, and TCRdb's table has in-frame clones only and misses some. Of about 12,000 clones listed, under 30% are singletons. The source material was tumor tissue (inferred from file names), sampled from a patient given nivolumab and ipilimumab in sequence. The source of these receptors is a human donor with melanoma.

J is TRBJ2-1 and V is TRBV11-3, with D unresolved. Per the germline V gene, CDR1 is SGHNT and CDR2 is YENEEA. V was pared by 5 bases and J by 7 bases, with 21 bases between. The CDR3 runs 16 residues. In DNA form, the CDR3 reads TGTGCCAGCAGCCTTGGCACCTCTACCTTTGGGAATGAGCAGTTCTTC. Translating it yields CASSLGTSTFGNEQFF.

This clone was counted at least ten times. This rearrangement joins TRBV11-3 to TRBJ1-1; 7 bases line up with TRBD1. Trimming cost V 5 bases and J 4 bases; bases outside gene matches: 7. CDR1 and CDR2 (germline): SGHNT, YENEEA. This CDR3 has 14 residues. The CDR3 loop reads CASSRDRPTTEAFF. Written as DNA, the CDR3 is TGTGCCAGCAGCCGGGACAGACCGACCACTGAAGCTTTCTTT.

J is TRBJ2-4 and V is TRBV6-8; TRBD1 agrees at 9 bases. The CDR3 runs 16 residues. From germline, CDR1 is MNHGY and CDR2 SAAAGT. V lost 6 bases and J lost 6; bases outside the gene matches: 12. The CDR3 protein is CASREGIGGQGNIQYF. Here the CDR3 DNA reads TGTGCCAGCAGGGAGGGTATAGGGGGACAGGGAAACATTCAGTACTTC.

The chain is built from TRBV19 and TRBJ2-7; 7 bases map to TRBD2. Trimming removed 1 base from V and 5 bases from J; junction bases left unmatched: 5. CDR3 length equals 14 residues. Per germline, CDR1 LNHDA and CDR2 SQIVND (reference sequence). The CDR3 is CASSIATSLDEQYF. CDR3 DNA: TGTGCCAGTAGTATAGCGACTAGCTTGGACGAGCAGTACTTC. The full variable domain, in which reference TRBV19 and TRBJ2-7 provide the parts outside the CDR3, is DGGITQSPKYLFRKEGQNVTLSCEQNLNHDAMYWYRQDPGQGLRLIYYSQIVNDFQKGDIAEGYSVSREKKESFPLTVTSAQKNPTAFYLCASSIATSLDEQYFGPGTRLTVT.

The genes are TRBV18 and TRBJ2-6; D remains unclear. The CDR3 is 14 residues long. V shed 4 bases and J shed 0 bases, with 4 bases lying between them. The germline V gene has CDR1 KGHSH and CDR2 LQKENI. CDR3 sequence: CASSLPSGANVLTF. Written as DNA, the CDR3 is TGTGCCAGCTCACTCCCCTCTGGGGCCAACGTCCTGACTTTC. Looking up the rest from reference TRBV18 and TRBJ2-6 gives the full variable domain: NAGVMQNPRHLVRRRGQEARLRCSPMKGHSHVYWYRQLPEEGLKFMVYLQKENIIDESGMPKERFSAEFPKEGPSILRIQQVVRGDSAAYFCASSLPSGANVLTFGAGSRLTVL.

V and J are TRBV9 and TRBJ1-2; 8 nucleotides align to TRBD1. Germline values: CDR1 SGDLS, CDR2 YYNGEE. V lost 0 bases and J lost 5; bases outside the gene matches: 6. CDR3 length: 15 amino acids. CDR3 in amino acids: CASSVARDRSYGYTF. CDR3 DNA: TGTGCCAGCAGCGTAGCAAGGGACAGGTCGTATGGCTACACCTTC.

There are many counts of this clone. The J gene is TRBJ2-1, the V gene TRBV9; D might be TRBD1 (6 bases). The CDR3 totals 17 residues. The V and J ends lost 4 bases and 0 bases respectively, with 17 bases between them. Germline lookup yields CDR1 SGDLS and CDR2 YYNGEE. CDR3 bases: TGTGCCAGCAGCCCCCCTGGGGGCTCGAGCTCCTACAATGAGCAGTTCTTC. Protein sequence: CASSPPGGSSSYNEQFF.

The chain recombines TRBV6-8 with TRBJ2-7, with 7 bases lining up with TRBD1. Germline CDR1 reads MNHGY; CDR2 reads SAAAGT. The CDR3 is 14 amino acids. V was pared by 5 bases and J by 1 base, with 5 bases of the junction left unmatched. The CDR3 DNA sequence: TGTGCCAGCAGTGGGCCGGGACAGTCCTACGAGCAGTACTTC. It is translated as CASSGPGQSYEQYF.

This clone was found many times. V and J are TRBV10-3 and TRBJ2-1; 7 bases line up with TRBD1. This CDR3 is built from 16 residues. The ends lost 5 bases at V and 4 bases at J; junction bases unmatched: 11. CDR1 is ENHRY and CDR2 is SYGVKD in the germline V gene. The CDR3 loop is CAISSDRVPTYNEQFF. Written as DNA, the CDR3 is TGTGCCATCAGTAGTGACAGGGTACCCACTTACAATGAGCAGTTCTTC.

The V call is TRBV6-8, the J call TRBJ2-7; D uncertain. The V end lost 10 bases, the J end lost 0 bases, and 16 bases lay between the germline ends. The CDR3 loop spans 14 amino acids. Germline V gene lookup returns CDR1 MNHGY and CDR2 SAAAGT. DNA of the CDR3: TGTGCCATCAAGGCCGAGTCGTCCTCCTACGAGCAGTACTTC. Translating gives CAIKAESSSYEQYF.

This clone was picked up a small number of times. One end of the junction does not line up with germline, which may come from a read error. V is TRBV10-3 and J is TRBJ2-7, with TRBD1 matching 9 bases. The CDR3 contains 16 residues. CDR1 is ENHRY, CDR2 SYGVKD, per germline. The CDR3 spells CAISEWLGQGSVALFF. CDR3 coding DNA: TGTGCCATCAGTGAGTGGTTGGGACAGGGTTCGGTCGCCTTGTTCTTC.

This clone occurred a few times. This sequence joins TRBV28 and TRBJ2-1; D might be TRBD2 (7 bases). From germline, CDR1 is MDHEN and CDR2 SYDVKM. There are 16 residues in the CDR3. Trimming shortened V by 5 bases and J by 4 bases, and 18 bases separated the two germline ends. The CDR3 here is CASSGGATEDYNEQFF. The CDR3 DNA sequence: TGTGCCAGCAGTGGGGGGGCGACGGAGGATTACAATGAGCAGTTCTTC.

The genes are TRBV2 and TRBJ2-1; tentatively, D is TRBD2 (5 bases). Germline CDR1 and CDR2: SNHLY and FYNNEI. The CDR3 has 16 residues. V lost 6 bases, J lost 7 bases, and 22 bases lay in between. DNA of the CDR3: TGTGCCAGCAGCGTAAGTGGGAGAGCGCGAGAAAATGAGCAGTTCTTC. Protein product: CASSVSGRARENEQFF.

In its sample, this clone is medium-sized. The chain couples TRBV29-1 to TRBJ2-3; 8 bases match TRBD2. The CDR3 is 15 residues long. The germline V gene encodes CDR1 SQVTM and CDR2 ANQGSEA. V shed 4 bases, J shed 0 bases, and the junction held 6 bases outside the gene matches. The CDR3 DNA reads as TGCAGCGTTGTGGGCGGGGGGTCTAGCACAGATACGCAGTATTTT. Its translation: CSVVGGGSSTDTQYF.

The chain joins TRBV6-8 to TRBJ1-1, with D hard to call. The length of the CDR3 is 16 residues. Germline-derived CDR1 and CDR2 are MNHGY and SAAAGT. V was cut by 6 bases and J by 0 bases, with 17 bases left in between. Here the CDR3 reads CASRLYGRNMNTEAFF. The CDR3 DNA sequence: TGTGCCAGCAGACTCTACGGACGGAATATGAACACTGAAGCTTTCTTT.

By share of the sample, this clone is medium-sized (0.01 to 0.1%). This chain uses TRBV11-3 with TRBJ2-3, with no clear D. Per germline, CDR1 SGHNT and CDR2 YENEEA. The CDR3 runs to 16 residues. V was pared by 4 bases and J by 2 bases, with 16 bases between. CDR3 in amino acids: CASSYGPQPATDTQYF. The CDR3 nucleotides are TGTGCCAGCAGCTATGGGCCCCAACCCGCCACAGATACGCAGTATTTT.

The V gene is TRBV6-8, the J gene TRBJ2-5, with TRBD2 identical over 10 bases. Germline lookup yields CDR1 MNHGY and CDR2 SAAAGT. Unmatched junction bases numbered 4, after V lost 5 bases and J lost 4 bases. The CDR3 is made up of 14 amino acids. The CDR3 sequence is CASSLLAGGETQYF. CDR3 sequence (DNA): TGTGCCAGCAGTCTCTTAGCGGGGGGAGAGACCCAGTACTTC.

This clone came up a few times. V gene TRBV6-8 combines with J gene TRBJ2-1; TRBD1 matches 8 bases. V lost 5 bases and J lost 5; bases outside the gene matches: 11. The CDR3 spans 16 residues. The germline gives CDR1 MNHGY, CDR2 SAAAGT. The CDR3 region has the DNA TGTGCCAGCAGTACCTTTACCGGGACAGGTAACAATGAGCAGTTCTTC. Translation gives CASSTFTGTGNNEQFF.

This clone occurred many times. The chain couples TRBV6-8 to TRBJ2-7, with D unclear. Trimming stripped 10 bases from V and 6 bases from J, with 19 bases between. CDR3 length equals 13 residues. Germline CDR1 and CDR2: MNHGY and SAAAGT. The CDR3 region is CATGRSTSGEQYF. CDR3 bases: TGTGCCACCGGACGGTCAACGTCGGGCGAGCAGTACTTC.

The V call is TRBV6-1, the J call TRBJ2-7, with 9 positions matching TRBD2. The CDR3 is 15 amino acids. The germline V gene has CDR1 MNHNS and CDR2 SASEGT. The J segment lost 4 bases and the V segment lost 1 base, leaving 5 bases of the junction unmatched. CDR3 coding DNA: TGTGCCAGCAGTGAAGTTGCGAGCGGGGGGTACGAGCAGTACTTC. Translating it yields CASSEVASGGYEQYF.

This clone came up a few times. This chain joins TRBV5-1 and TRBJ2-7, with D maybe TRBD2 (6 bases). The CDR3 consists of 15 residues. Trimming left V 7 bases short and J 3 bases short, with 20 bases between. Per germline, CDR1 SGHRS and CDR2 YFSETQ. The CDR3 here is CASLRWRVLIYEQYV. Here the CDR3 DNA reads TGCGCCAGCCTAAGATGGAGGGTACTAATCTACGAGCAGTACGTC.